This T cell receptor beta chain came from a study of T cell responses to AZD1222 COVID-19 vaccine. A word on this clone: Its specificity is not known.

Assay used: immunoSEQ multiplex PCR; TCRdb lists only in-frame clones, some missing. The top ten clones hold roughly 3.6% of a sample with around 120,000 clones, roughly 90% of them seen once. CDR1 and CDR2 from the germline V gene are MGHRA and YSYEKL. V lost 4 bases, J lost 3 bases, and 9 bases stayed unmatched. The CDR3 loop spans 15 amino acids. Findings and limits, study-wide: Sampled repertoires all dated from after the peak T cell response.

The input for sequencing was peripheral blood, taken on day 0 of AZD1222 vaccination. This sequence was found in an adult in good health. The chain joins TRBV4-1 to TRBJ2-7; 7 bases align to TRBD1. The CDR3 region is CASSLSRTGVYEQYF. CDR3 coding DNA: TGCGCCAGCAGCCTCTCCCGGACAGGAGTCTACGAGCAGTACTTC.